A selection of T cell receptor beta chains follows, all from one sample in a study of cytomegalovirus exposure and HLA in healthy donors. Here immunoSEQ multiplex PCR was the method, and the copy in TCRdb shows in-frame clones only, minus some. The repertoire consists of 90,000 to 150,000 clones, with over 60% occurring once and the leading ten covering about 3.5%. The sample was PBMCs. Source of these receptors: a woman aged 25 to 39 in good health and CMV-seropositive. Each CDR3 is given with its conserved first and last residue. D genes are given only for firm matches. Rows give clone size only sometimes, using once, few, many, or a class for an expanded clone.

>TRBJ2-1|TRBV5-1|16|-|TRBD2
CASSTASGSSYNEQFF
TGCGCCAGCAGCACAGCTAGCGGGAGCTCCTACAATGAGCAGTTCTTC
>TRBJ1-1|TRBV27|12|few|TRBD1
CASTAGGYKAFF
TGTGCCAGCACCGCAGGGGGCTATAAGGCTTTCTTT
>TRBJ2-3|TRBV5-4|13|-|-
CASSLAGTDTQYF
TGTGCCAGCAGCTTGGCCGGGACAGATACGCAGTATTTT
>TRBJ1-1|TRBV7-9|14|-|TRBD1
CASSLQGGNTEAFF
TGTGCCAGCAGCTTGCAGGGGGGGAACACTGAAGCTTTCTTT
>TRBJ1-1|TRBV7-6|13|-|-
CASSLRLGGEAFF
TGTGCCAGCAGCTTAAGATTAGGCGGTGAAGCTTTCTTT
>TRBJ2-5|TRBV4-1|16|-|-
CASSQGRGSIQETQYF
TGCGCCAGCAGCCAAGGGAGAGGGTCGATTCAAGAGACCCAGTACTTC
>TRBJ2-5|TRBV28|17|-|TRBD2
CASSSRTSGGLQETQYF
TGTGCCAGCAGTTCCCGGACTAGCGGGGGTCTTCAAGAGACCCAGTACTTC
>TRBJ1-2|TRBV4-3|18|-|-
CASSQEGAAIDGNYGYTF
TGCGCCAGCAGCCAAGAGGGGGCAGCTATCGACGGGAACTATGGCTACACCTTC
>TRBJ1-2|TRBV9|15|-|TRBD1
CASSGRGRANYGYTF
TGTGCCAGCAGCGGCAGGGGGCGGGCTAACTATGGCTACACCTTC
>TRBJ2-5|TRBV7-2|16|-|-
CASSRGATVFQETQYF
TGTGCCAGCAGCCGAGGTGCGACAGTCTTCCAAGAGACCCAGTACTTC
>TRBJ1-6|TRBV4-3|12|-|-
CASSQGASPLHF
TGCGCCAGCAGCCAAGGGGCGTCACCCCTCCACTTT
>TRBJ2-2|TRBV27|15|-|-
CASSPGHSNTGELFF
TGTGCCAGCAGTCCTGGACACTCGAACACCGGGGAGCTGTTTTTT
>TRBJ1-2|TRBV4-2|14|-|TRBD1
CASSQGAGGYGYTF
TGTGCCAGCAGCCAAGGGGCAGGGGGCTATGGCTACACCTTC
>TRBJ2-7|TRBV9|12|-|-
CASSAVGGREYF
TGTGCCAGCAGCGCCGTGGGTGGCAGGGAGTACTTC
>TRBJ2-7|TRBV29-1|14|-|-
CSVEDPGESYEQYF
TGCAGCGTTGAAGATCCTGGGGAGAGCTACGAGCAGTACTTC
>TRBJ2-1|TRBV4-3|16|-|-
CASSRGHSGQNNEQFF
TGCGCCAGCAGCCGGGGGCATAGCGGGCAGAACAATGAGCAGTTCTTC
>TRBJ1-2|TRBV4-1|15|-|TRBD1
CASSHDGTGGYGYTF
TGCGCCAGCAGCCACGACGGGACAGGGGGCTATGGCTACACCTTC
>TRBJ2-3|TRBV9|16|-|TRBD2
CASSVGGGPYTDTQYF
TGTGCCAGCAGCGTAGGCGGGGGGCCCTACACAGATACGCAGTATTTT
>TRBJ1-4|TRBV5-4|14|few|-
CASSYYSGEGKLFF
TGTGCCAGCAGCTACTATTCAGGGGAAGGAAAACTGTTTTTT
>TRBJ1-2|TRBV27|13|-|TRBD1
CASSPGQGIGYTF
TGTGCCAGCAGTCCGGGACAGGGTATAGGCTACACCTTC
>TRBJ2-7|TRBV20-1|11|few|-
CSAPLAWEQYF
TGCAGTGCTCCGCTAGCATGGGAGCAGTACTTC
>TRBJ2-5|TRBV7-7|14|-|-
CASSLALGSETQYF
TGTGCCAGCAGCTTAGCACTAGGTTCGGAGACCCAGTACTTC
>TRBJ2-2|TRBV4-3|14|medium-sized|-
CASSQEGRGGELFF
TGCGCCAGCAGCCAAGAGGGTCGGGGCGGGGAGCTGTTTTTT
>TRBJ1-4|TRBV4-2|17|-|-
CASSQDRGVGVGEKLFF
TGTGCCAGCAGCCAAGATCGGGGGGTGGGAGTAGGTGAAAAACTGTTTTTT
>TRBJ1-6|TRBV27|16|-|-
CASSLLTSSYNSPLHF
TGTGCCAGCAGTTTACTAACGAGCTCCTATAATTCACCCCTCCACTTT
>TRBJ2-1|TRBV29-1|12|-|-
CSVEDLYNEQFF
TGCAGCGTTGAAGACTTGTACAATGAGCAGTTCTTC
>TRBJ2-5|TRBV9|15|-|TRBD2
CASSVSGGNQETQYF
TGTGCCAGCAGCGTTAGCGGGGGAAACCAAGAGACCCAGTACTTC
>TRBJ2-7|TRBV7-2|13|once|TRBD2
CASTRVRGGEQYF
TGTGCCAGCACCCGAGTCCGGGGGGGGGAGCAGTACTTC
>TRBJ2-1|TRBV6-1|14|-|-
CASKGRPPLNEQFF
TGTGCCAGCAAAGGCAGGCCACCTTTAAATGAGCAGTTCTTC
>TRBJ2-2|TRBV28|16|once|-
CASSNVQDGLHGELFF
TGTGCCAGCAGTAATGTGCAAGATGGGCTGCACGGGGAGCTGTTTTTT
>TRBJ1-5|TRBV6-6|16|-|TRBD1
CASSYSGQGSYQPQHF
TGTGCCAGCAGTTACTCGGGACAGGGAAGCTATCAGCCCCAGCATTTT
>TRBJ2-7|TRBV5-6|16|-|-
CASPLGGGGTIYEQYF
TGTGCCAGCCCCCTCGGTGGGGGAGGCACAATATACGAGCAGTACTTC
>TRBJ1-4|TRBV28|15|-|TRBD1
CASSSLDRANEKLFF
TGTGCCAGCAGTTCCCTCGACAGGGCAAACGAAAAACTGTTTTTT
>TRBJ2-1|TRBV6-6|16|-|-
CASSRARDSSYNEQFF
TGTGCCAGCAGTCGAGCGCGGGACAGCTCCTACAATGAGCAGTTCTTC
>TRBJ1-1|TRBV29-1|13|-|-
CSVSESPNTEAFF
TGCAGCGTTAGTGAGAGTCCGAACACTGAAGCTTTCTTT
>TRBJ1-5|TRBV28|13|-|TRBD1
CATTTGWNQPQHF
TGTGCCACTACGACAGGGTGGAATCAGCCCCAGCATTTT
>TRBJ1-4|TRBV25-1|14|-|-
CASSPLDSVEKLFF
TGTGCCAGCAGTCCTTTGGACAGTGTTGAAAAACTGTTTTTT
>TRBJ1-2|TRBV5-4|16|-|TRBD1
CASSQGQGKANYGYTF
TGTGCCAGCAGCCAGGGACAGGGGAAGGCTAACTATGGCTACACCTTC
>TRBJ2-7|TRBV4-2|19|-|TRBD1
CASSQVPPPWTGTSYEQYF
TGTGCCAGCAGCCAAGTCCCTCCCCCCTGGACAGGGACCTCCTACGAGCAGTACTTC
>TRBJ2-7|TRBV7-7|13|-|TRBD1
CASSPRGQAGLYF
TGTGCCAGCAGCCCTAGGGGACAGGCTGGCCTATACTTC
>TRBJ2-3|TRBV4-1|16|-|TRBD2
CASSPRGGQSTDTQYF
TGCGCCAGCAGCCCGCGCGGGGGGCAAAGCACAGATACGCAGTATTTT
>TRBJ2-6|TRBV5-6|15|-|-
CASTYGVSGANVLTF
TGTGCCAGCACCTACGGGGTCTCTGGGGCCAACGTCCTGACTTTC
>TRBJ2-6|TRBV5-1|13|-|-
CASSPAGANVLTF
TGCGCCAGCAGTCCGGCTGGGGCCAACGTCCTGACTTTC
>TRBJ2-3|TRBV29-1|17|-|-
CSVEVRFAGRAADTQYF
TGCAGCGTTGAAGTAAGGTTTGCGGGAAGGGCAGCAGATACGCAGTATTTT